Presented here are 9 T cell receptor beta chains from one specimen sequenced in a study of T cells after yellow fever vaccination. TCRdb re-called the 5' RACE reads with MiXCR, one entry per CDR3 protein. The profile shows about 150,000 distinct CDR3 sequences, 6.2% of them singletons. Source: CD4+ T cells sorted from PBMCs, taken on the day of the first yellow fever vaccination. These receptors all stem from a man between 18 and 29 years old who received the YFV17D yellow fever vaccine.

This clonotype was picked up many times. The gene calls are TRBV7-9 and TRBJ1-6; D uncertain. The germline V and J ends were trimmed by 4 bases and 2 bases, with 6 bases remaining between them. The CDR3 is made up of 14 amino acids. Germline V gene lookup returns CDR1 SEHNR and CDR2 FQNEAQ (reference sequence). The CDR3 region has the DNA TGTGCCAGCAGCTGGGCTACCTATAATTCACCCCTCCACTTT. It yields the protein CASSWATYNSPLHF.

J is TRBJ1-3 and V is TRBV5-1; 7 nucleotides align to TRBD1. J lost 0 bases, V lost 5 bases, and 8 bases had no gene match. The CDR3 is 16 amino acids. CDR1 and CDR2 from the germline V gene are SGHRS and YFSETQ. The CDR3 DNA sequence: TGCGCCAGCAGTAATGGCAGGGGGATCTCTGGAAACACCATATATTTT. Protein: CASSNGRGISGNTIYF.

This clonotype occurred a few times. J is TRBJ2-3 and V is TRBV5-1; possibly TRBD1 for D (5 bases). V lost 0 bases and J lost 1, with 12 bases in between. CDR1 SGHRS and CDR2 YFSETQ come from the germline V gene. This CDR3 has 16 residues. CDR3 DNA: TGCGCCAGCAGCTTGGCCGACAGTGCTCGCACAGATACGCAGTATTTT. Translated: CASSLADSARTDTQYF.

The table lists this clonotype with a few counts. The chain employs TRBV5-1 and TRBJ2-7, with D possibly being TRBD2 (5 bases). This CDR3 region has 14 residues. The ends were cut back, 4 bases at V and 0 bases at J, with 11 bases in the middle. CDR1 is SGHRS, CDR2 YFSETQ, per germline. The CDR3 DNA is TGCGCCAGCAGCAGGAGCGGCACCTCCTACGAGCAGTACTTC. Its translation: CASSRSGTSYEQYF. The whole variable domain, remainder taken from reference TRBV5-1 and TRBJ2-7, is KAGVTQTPRYLIKTRGQQVTLSCSPISGHRSVSWYQQTPGQGLQFLFEYFSETQRNKGNFPGRFSGRQFSNSRSEMNVSTLELGDSALYLCASSRSGTSYEQYFGPGTRLTVT.

This clonotype was found a few times. The J gene is TRBJ1-4, the V gene TRBV6-1, with D possibly being TRBD1 (6 bases). The CDR3 has 13 amino acids. Germline values: CDR1 MNHNS, CDR2 SASEGT. Trimming pared 6 bases from V and 3 bases from J, leaving 8 bases between. The chain's CDR3 is CASRKGANEKLFF. DNA for the CDR3: TGTGCCAGCAGGAAGGGGGCTAATGAAAAACTGTTTTTT.

This clonotype was seen ten or more times. V and J are TRBV11-1 and TRBJ2-5; TRBD2 agrees at 7 bases. With 6 bases clipped from V and 1 base from J, the junction kept 5 bases outside the gene matches. CDR1 and CDR2 from the germline V gene are SGHAT and FQDESV (reference sequence). This CDR3 contains 14 residues. CDR3 sequence reads: CASREGLVQETQYF. As DNA, the CDR3 is TGTGCCAGCAGAGAAGGACTAGTCCAAGAGACCCAGTACTTC.

This clonotype has a count of ten or more. The chain is built from TRBV5-1 and TRBJ2-1; 7 bases map to TRBD2. The CDR3 loop spans 13 amino acids. CDR1 is SGHRS and CDR2 is YFSETQ in the germline V gene. Germline trimming cut 4 bases from V and 3 bases from J; bases unmatched to any gene: 1. CDR3 sequence: CASSGGSYNEQFF. In DNA, the CDR3 is TGCGCCAGCAGCGGCGGGAGCTACAATGAGCAGTTCTTC.

This clonotype was found many times. The chain combines TRBV12-3 or TRBV12-4 with TRBJ1-6, with TRBD1 matching 7 bases. J lost 7 bases, V lost 6 bases, and 6 bases had no gene match. CDR3 length: 14 residues. CDR3 residues: CASSLGQRNSPLHF. The CDR3 DNA is TGTGCCAGCAGCCTGGGACAGAGGAATTCACCCCTCCACTTT.

Many counts were recorded for this clonotype. The CDR3 nucleotides read TGTGCCAGCAGAATAGCGGGGGGGGAATCCCATGAGCAGTTCTTC. Residues: CASRIAGGESHEQFF. The chain joins TRBV14 to TRBJ2-1; 11 nucleotides match TRBD2. The ends lost 6 bases at V and 8 bases at J; junction bases unmatched: 9. The germline gives CDR1 SGHDN, CDR2 FVKESK. The CDR3 consists of 15 residues.